The 3 T cell receptor beta chains listed next were all sequenced from one sample in a study of tissue T cells after allogeneic stem cell transplantation. The assay was immunoSEQ multiplex PCR, and TCRdb's table has in-frame clones only and misses some. Of thousands of clones detected, 45% to 55% appear once; the ten largest clones hold more than 6.5%. The sample's time point: mouse harvest day 7 after allogeneic transplant. Tail vein injection delivered 10^7 T-cell-depleted bone marrow cells and 10^6 splenic CD5+ T cells. Sequenced: gut tissue. All receptors derive from a female BALB/c mouse given C57BL/6 T cells with graft-versus-host disease after an allogeneic hematopoietic cell transplant.

This clone was counted between two and nine times. Genes here carry mouse names. The read halts 1 residue ahead of the CDR3 end, with the missing end drawn from the germline J gene. The rearrangement joins TRBV3 to TRBJ1-2, with 9 bases lining up with TRBD1. V gave up 5 bases and J gave up 6 bases; unmatched junction bases: 4. Germline CDR1 is SNHLY and CDR2 is FYNGKV (reference sequence). The CDR3 is made up of 13 amino acids. Partial CDR3 DNA: TGTGCCAGCAGCCCGGACAGGGGAACCGACTACACC. Translated, it gives CASSPDRGTDYT. The entire CDR3 protein reads CASSPDRGTDYTF.

With regard to this clone: Gene names and germline match the mouse. The observed sequence ends 1 residue before the CDR3 terminus, with the missing tail filled in from the germline J gene. The rearrangement joins TRBV15 to TRBJ2-7; 9 bases align to TRBD2. Per the germline V gene, CDR1 is SGHND and CDR2 is FRSKSL. The V gene end was trimmed by 6 bases and the J gene end by 2 bases; junction bases not matched to a gene: 5. The length of the CDR3 is 14 residues. Partial CDR3 DNA: TGTGCCAGCAGCCCGACTGGGGGTCCCTATGAACAGTAC. Translated: CASSPTGGPYEQY. The entire CDR3 protein reads CASSPTGGPYEQYF. Full variable domain (rest looked up from reference TRBV15 and TRBJ2-7): DAGVTQTPRHEVAEKGQTIILKCEPVSGHNDLFWYRQTKIQGLELLSYFRSKSLMEDGGAFKDRFKAEMLNSSFSTLKIQPTEPKDSAVYLCASSPTGGPYEQYFGPGTRLTVL.

Worth noting for this clone: Each gene name is a mouse one. The read falls 1 residue short of the CDR3 end, and the missing part is taken from the germline J gene. The gene calls are TRBV13-1 and TRBJ2-7, with unresolved D. V lost 1 base to trimming and J lost 1 base, with 3 bases between them. CDR1 is NSHNY, CDR2 SYGAGN, per germline. The CDR3 is made up of 12 amino acids. CDR3: CASSDPSYEQYF. The sequenced part of the CDR3 DNA is TGTGCCAGCAGTGATCCGTCCTATGAACAGTAC.